Given below is one TCR beta chain in context. Its specificity is unknown. Sequencing of TCR beta was undertaken in CD8+ and CD4+ T cells derived from blood. While CD8+ and CD4+ T cells were isolated negatively, TEMRA cells were enriched by FACS. The data were obtained in a study of CD8 T cells in Susac syndrome. Study results and limitations: The study admitted that it had a relatively small number of individuals in its TCR sequencing and HLA analysis.

With random hexamers, roughly 0.45 to 1 ug RNA was reverse transcribed. Across 54 Vbeta and 13 Jbeta, immunoSEQ multiplex PCR amplified TCR beta CDR3. TCRdb called the immunoSEQ multiplex PCR reads again in MiXCR, with one record for every CDR3 protein. The sample comprises about 180,000 distinct CDR3 sequences, approximately 95% of which are singletons, and approximately 0.09% rests with the top ten. Per the germline V gene, CDR1 is KGHDR and CDR2 is SFDVKD. The V gene lost 4 bases and the J gene lost 5 bases, with 16 bases spanning the gap. The CDR3 contains 15 residues. This TCR came from a human donor with multiple sclerosis. Sample: CD4+ T cells from PBMCs. This chain connects TRBV24-1 to TRBJ2-5, with a weak D call TRBD2 (6 bases). Written as DNA, the CDR3 is TGTGCCACCAGTGACCCCGTATCTGCGGGGGAGACCCAGTACTTC. Translated: CATSDPVSAGETQYF.